This T cell receptor beta chain was captured by sequencing in a study of metastatic and nonmetastatic thyroid tumors. CDR3 length: 16 residues. The germline V gene encodes CDR1 SQVTM and CDR2 ANQGSEA. Every patient was untreated before thyroid surgery. In the case of this clone: Its antigen is unknown. Its ends do not fully match the called genes, so a read error is possible.

In the original processing: In papillary thyroid cancer, a distant-metastasis classifier was built using CDR3 differences across clinicopathological groups. TCRdb re-called the PCR reads with MiXCR. These V and J calls rely on TCRdb rather than the paper's analysis. The sample has 22,000 or so clones; approximately 11% are singletons. General observations from the study: Benign nodules reportedly had significantly lower TCR beta diversity than malignant thyroid tumors in blood and tumor.

The clonotype comes from a female donor with papillary thyroid cancer or a benign thyroid nodule (not recorded which). Some clones in this sample may be carry-over from other donors' samples. Material: blood. The chain carries TRBV29-1 and TRBJ2-1; the match to TRBD2 covers 8 bases. The CDR3 here is CSVEGLGGGSCNEQFF. As DNA, the CDR3 is TGCAGCGTTGAAGGCCTCGGGGGGGGGTCCTGCAATGAGCAGTTCTTC.